Following are 30 T cell receptor beta chains from one sample sequenced in a study of chemoradiotherapy in HPV16-positive cancers. Profiling relied on immunoSEQ multiplex PCR, and the TCRdb table lists in-frame clones only, not all of them. Of 4,000 to 5,000 clones in the sample, roughly 80% were seen once. This material consisted of tumor tissue, taken from a patient who underwent chemoradiotherapy. Every receptor here comes from a human donor with HPV-associated anogenital cancer.

CDR3 loop: CASSRWDRYNEQFF. The CDR3 bases are TGTGCCAGCAGCCGTTGGGACAGGTACAATGAGCAGTTCTTC. The chain combines TRBV5-4 with TRBJ2-1; 8 bases agree with TRBD1. V shed 4 bases, J shed 4 bases, and the junction held 4 bases outside the gene matches. The CDR3 runs to 14 residues. CDR1 is SGHNT, CDR2 YYREEE, per germline (reference sequence).

The V gene is TRBV30, the J gene TRBJ1-6; the D gene is possibly TRBD1 (6 bases). This CDR3 region has 14 residues. Trimming shortened V by 3 bases and J by 10 bases, and 16 bases separated the two germline ends. Germline CDR1 reads GTSNPN; CDR2 reads SVGIG (reference sequence). The CDR3 coding sequence is TGTGCCTGGAGGGGGGCCAGGGGTGGGTCACCCCTCCACTTT. Translated: CAWRGARGGSPLHF.

This sequence joins TRBV5-1 and TRBJ1-6, with D unresolved. This CDR3 contains 16 residues. Germline V gene data show CDR1 as SGHRS and CDR2 as YFSETQ. Trimming took off 1 base at V and 6 bases at J, with 14 bases between the two ends. The chain's CDR3 is CASSLSVQSSNSPLHF. For the CDR3, the DNA is TGCGCCAGCAGCTTGTCGGTACAGAGCAGTAATTCACCCCTCCACTTT.

V is TRBV5-1 and J is TRBJ2-7, with 10 positions matching TRBD2. V shed 0 bases and J 6 bases; nucleotides not matched to a gene: 6. Germline assignment: CDR1 SGHRS and CDR2 YFSETQ. The CDR3 runs to 15 residues. This CDR3 reads CASSLESGRAGEQYF. CDR3 bases: TGCGCCAGCAGCTTGGAAAGCGGGAGGGCCGGCGAGCAGTACTTC.

The rearrangement uses TRBV5-4 and TRBJ2-3; 9 nucleotides line up with TRBD1. The CDR3 runs to 17 residues. J gave up 2 bases and V 0 bases, and 7 bases lay outside the gene matches. Germline V gene sequence: CDR1 SGHNT, CDR2 YYREEE (reference sequence). CDR3 sequence: CASSLVGQGPITDTQYF. DNA of the CDR3: TGTGCCAGCAGCTTGGTAGGACAGGGGCCAATCACAGATACGCAGTATTTT.

J is TRBJ1-6 and V is TRBV5-1; 8 bases match TRBD1. The CDR3 is 15 amino acids. Germline CDR1 is SGHRS and CDR2 is YFSETQ. Germline trimming cut 3 bases from V and 7 bases from J; bases unmatched to any gene: 6. CDR3 nucleotide sequence: TGCGCCAGCAGCTCAGGACAGGGTCCCAATTCACCCCTCCACTTT. Its protein product is CASSSGQGPNSPLHF.

The chain combines TRBV7-9 with TRBJ2-2; the D gene is possibly TRBD1 (6 bases). V was shortened by 8 bases and J by 1 base, with 11 bases between the two germline ends. The germline V gene encodes CDR1 SEHNR and CDR2 FQNEAQ (reference sequence). The CDR3 is made up of 14 amino acids. This CDR3 is CASPKQGNTGELFF. CDR3 in DNA: TGTGCCAGCCCCAAACAGGGGAACACCGGGGAGCTGTTTTTT. The full variable domain, with the rest looked up from reference TRBV7-9 and TRBJ2-2, is DTGVSQNPRHKITKRGQNVTFRCDPISEHNRLYWYRQTLGQGPEFLTYFQNEAQLEKSRLLSDRFSAERPKGSFSTLEIQRTEQGDSAMYLCASPKQGNTGELFFGEGSRLTVL.

The rearrangement joins TRBV2 to TRBJ2-1; D ambiguous. The CDR3 totals 13 residues. Germline V lookup: CDR1 SNHLY, CDR2 FYNNEI. The V and J ends lost 6 bases and 3 bases respectively, with 9 bases between them. The CDR3 nucleotides are TGTGCCAGCAGCCGTACTCACTACAATGAGCAGTTCTTC. Amino acid sequence: CASSRTHYNEQFF.

V and J are TRBV6-6 and TRBJ1-5, with TRBD1 as a possible D gene (6 bases). The V gene's germline CDR1 is MNHNY and CDR2 SVGAGI (reference sequence). This CDR3 has 16 amino acids. The V end was cut by 7 bases, the J end by 2 bases, with 18 bases between. CDR3 coding DNA: TGTGCCAGCAACCCGGGACACGGGCGAGGCAATCAGCCCCAGCATTTT. Protein: CASNPGHGRGNQPQHF.

The rearrangement uses TRBV11-2 and TRBJ2-3, with D possibly being TRBD1 or TRBD2 (5 bases each). The CDR3 is 13 residues long. Trimming took off 9 bases at V and 6 bases at J, with 16 bases between the two ends. Germline V gene data show CDR1 as SGHAT and CDR2 as FQNNGV. The CDR3 DNA reads TGTGCCAGTGGGGGTAGCAACGCGGATACGCAGTATTTT. Protein product: CASGGSNADTQYF.

The chain recombines TRBV6-5 with TRBJ1-1; the D is unclear. Trimming removed 3 bases from V and 0 bases from J, with 11 bases in between. CDR1 is MNHEY and CDR2 is SVGAGI in the germline V gene. The CDR3 covers 15 residues. The CDR3 bases are TGTGCCAGCAGTTATAGTAGGGCCCTGAACACTGAAGCTTTCTTT. Amino acid sequence: CASSYSRALNTEAFF.

V gene TRBV6-1 combines with J gene TRBJ2-7; no clear D. The length of the CDR3 is 12 residues. Trimming removed 10 bases from V and 0 bases from J, with 10 bases in between. Germline CDR1 is MNHNS and CDR2 is SASEGT. In nucleotides, the CDR3 is TGTGCCATCGAGGACGGCTCCTACGAGCAGTACTTC. This codes for CAIEDGSYEQYF.

The sample holds one count of this clone. The V gene is TRBV2, the J gene TRBJ1-5, with 7 bases lining up with TRBD1. The germline V gene has CDR1 SNHLY and CDR2 FYNNEI. Unmatched junction bases numbered 8, after V lost 4 bases and J lost 2 bases. The CDR3 is 16 residues long. The CDR3 DNA reads as TGTGCCAGCAGTGGCCCAGGGGGTATGCGCAATCAGCCCCAGCATTTT. Translated, it gives CASSGPGGMRNQPQHF.

The chain has TRBV4-1 and TRBJ2-4; D gene unclear. The CDR3 is made up of 14 amino acids. V lost 3 bases and J lost 0, with 6 bases in between. Looked up from germline, CDR1 is MGHRA and CDR2 is YSYEKL. DNA of the CDR3: TGCGCCAGCAGCCAGGAAATAGCCAAAAACATTCAGTACTTC. It encodes CASSQEIAKNIQYF.

CDR3 nucleotides: TGTGCCAGCAGTTTCAAGACGAACACTGAAGCTTTCTTT. This translates into CASSFKTNTEAFF. This chain uses TRBV28 with TRBJ1-1; D is unclear. CDR3 size: 13 residues. The V end lost 3 bases, the J end lost 1 base, and 6 bases lay between the germline ends. CDR1 and CDR2 from the germline V gene are MDHEN and SYDVKM.

The rearrangement joins TRBV5-1 to TRBJ1-1; 9 nucleotides match TRBD1. J was trimmed by 4 bases and V by 4 bases; bases with no gene match: 8. This CDR3 comprises 15 residues. CDR1 SGHRS and CDR2 YFSETQ come from the germline V gene. CDR3 DNA sequence: TGCGCCAGCAGCAGAACAGGGGGCGCTCTCACTGAAGCTTTCTTT. Protein: CASSRTGGALTEAFF.

This chain uses TRBV6-5 with TRBJ1-2, with TRBD1 identical over 7 bases. CDR1 is MNHEY and CDR2 is SVGAGI in the germline V gene. The CDR3 consists of 13 residues. V gave up 5 bases and J gave up 6 bases; unmatched junction bases: 6. Here the CDR3 reads CASSKTGDDGYTF. The CDR3 nucleotides are TGTGCCAGCAGTAAAACAGGGGACGATGGCTACACCTTC.

The rearrangement uses TRBV2 and TRBJ1-4; the D gene is possibly TRBD1 (5 bases). Trimming took 8 bases from V and 4 from J, leaving 11 bases between them. The CDR3 is 13 amino acids. Germline V gives CDR1 SNHLY, CDR2 FYNNEI. The CDR3 region has the DNA TGTGCCAGCTCGACAGTTTTTAATGAAAAACTGTTTTTT. This encodes CASSTVFNEKLFF.

The chain has TRBV29-1 and TRBJ2-4, with no clear D. CDR1 is SQVTM, CDR2 ANQGSEA, per germline. The CDR3 consists of 12 residues. Trimming removed 4 bases at V and 8 bases at J, with 12 bases between. CDR3 in DNA: TGCAGCGTTGTTCCAGGTAGAGACATTCAGTACTTC. Translating it yields CSVVPGRDIQYF.

The J gene is TRBJ1-5, the V gene TRBV7-8; 7 bases map to TRBD1. V was clipped by 6 bases and J by 3 bases; unmatched bases: 5. In germline, CDR1 is SGHVS, CDR2 FQNEAQ. CDR3 size: 14 residues. The CDR3 loop reads CASRQTGFNQPQHF. The CDR3, as DNA: TGTGCCAGCAGGCAGACAGGGTTCAATCAGCCCCAGCATTTT.

The chain carries TRBV21-1 and TRBJ1-1; the D call TRBD1 from the table was never checked on the DNA. TRBV21-1 is termed a pseudogene. There are 14 residues in the CDR3. This chain's CDR3 is CASSISDRGTEAFF. DNA of the CDR3: TGTGCCAGCAGCATTTCAGACAGGGGCACTGAAGCTTTCTTT.

The rearrangement joins TRBV5-5 to TRBJ2-1; 13 bases fit TRBD2. The CDR3 extends over 14 amino acids. With 4 bases clipped from V and 8 bases from J, the junction kept 3 bases outside the gene matches. CDR1 and CDR2 (germline): SGHKS, YYEKEE (reference sequence). CDR3 DNA: TGTGCCAGCAGCCAGACTAGCGGGGGGTATGAGCAGTTCTTC. Translating it yields CASSQTSGGYEQFF.

The chain couples TRBV30 to TRBJ1-1; no reliable D call. The germline V and J ends were trimmed by 2 bases and 4 bases, with 5 bases remaining between them. The CDR3 loop spans 11 amino acids. Per the germline V gene, CDR1 is GTSNPN and CDR2 is SVGIG (reference sequence). CDR3 protein: CAWSPVTEAFF. Written as DNA, the CDR3 is TGTGCCTGGAGTCCAGTCACTGAAGCTTTCTTT.

V usage is TRBV29-1 and J usage is TRBJ1-5; 8 bases fit TRBD1. Germline V lookup: CDR1 SQVTM, CDR2 ANQGSEA. The CDR3 contains 15 residues. Unmatched junction bases numbered 13, after V lost 8 bases and J lost 4 bases. CDR3 sequence reads: CSSEPGGAWNQPQHF. Written as DNA, the CDR3 is TGCAGCTCCGAGCCAGGGGGCGCGTGGAATCAGCCCCAGCATTTT.

This chain uses TRBV28 with TRBJ1-2; the D gene is possibly TRBD1 (5 bases). From germline, CDR1 is MDHEN and CDR2 SYDVKM. This CDR3 contains 12 residues. V was trimmed by 6 bases and J by 4 bases, leaving 9 bases between them. The CDR3 coding sequence is TGTGCCAGCAGCAGGGACGTCTATGGCTACACCTTC. Residues: CASSRDVYGYTF.

This sequence joins TRBV6-5 and TRBJ2-1; the D gene could be TRBD1 or TRBD2 (5 bases each). Germline assignment: CDR1 MNHEY and CDR2 SVGAGI. The CDR3 has 13 residues. V lost 8 bases to trimming and J lost 7 bases, with 15 bases between them. The CDR3, as DNA: TGTGCCAGCCGGCAGGTGGGGGATAATGAGCAGTTCTTC. This translates into CASRQVGDNEQFF.

The rearrangement links TRBV10-3 to TRBJ2-1, with TRBD2 matching 10 bases. Germline CDR1 is ENHRY and CDR2 is SYGVKD. The CDR3 loop spans 18 amino acids. Losses at the gene ends were 3 bases for V and 0 bases for J; bases not matched to a gene: 8. CDR3 DNA sequence: TGTGCCATCAGTGACCCGGGGAAGCGGGGGGGCTCCTACAATGAGCAGTTCTTC. As protein: CAISDPGKRGGSYNEQFF.

The J gene is TRBJ2-3, the V gene TRBV5-6; D is unresolved. Trimming removed 1 base at V and 3 bases at J, with 12 bases between. The CDR3 has 15 amino acids. Germline CDR1 SGHDT, CDR2 YYEEEE. CDR3 amino acids: CASSLIMRRTDTQYF. Written as DNA, the CDR3 is TGTGCCAGCAGCTTGATCATGCGTAGAACAGATACGCAGTATTTT.

The rearrangement uses TRBV6-5 and TRBJ2-7; possibly TRBD1 or TRBD2 for D (5 bases each). Between the trimmed V and J ends, which lost 3 bases and 9 bases, there was a span of 18 bases. Germline CDR1 MNHEY, CDR2 SVGAGI. The CDR3 is 14 residues long. CDR3 bases: TGTGCCAGCAGTTATTCATGGCTGGGGGACGGGCAGTACTTC. Amino acid sequence: CASSYSWLGDGQYF.

The chain recombines TRBV19 with TRBJ1-2; possibly TRBD1 for D (5 bases). This CDR3 has 14 amino acids. The V end lost 7 bases, the J end lost 4 bases, and 16 bases lay between the germline ends. Germline CDR1 LNHDA, CDR2 SQIVND (reference sequence). The CDR3 here is CASKPGTRVYGYTF. DNA for the CDR3: TGTGCCAGTAAACCGGGGACCAGGGTCTATGGCTACACCTTC.